The table lists the clone carrying this TCR beta chain with a few counts. RNA transcripts yielded amplified TCR beta CDR3 regions. During a first-round RT-PCR of the TCR CDR3, the HTBI primer set was used. TCRdb reprocessed the multiplex PCR reads with MiXCR, giving one entry per CDR3 protein. The profile shows a few hundred thousand distinct CDR3 sequences, over 15% of them singletons. The data were taken from a study of T cells in Graves' hyperthyroidism and ophthalmopathy. Study-wide background: Prior to any treatment, at the point of initial diagnosis, peripheral blood was collected.

For ophthalmopathy patients, the Clinical Activity Score was at least 3 and the NOSPECS grade at least 4; duration was under 3 months. The PBMCs had their origin in 10 ml of fresh peripheral blood. The sequencing input was blood. The TCR comes from a woman in her sixties or seventies with Graves' ophthalmopathy.

The DNA for the CDR3 is TGTGCCTGGAGTGCTCGTAGTGGTTCCTACAATGAGCAGTTCTTC. This sequence encodes CAWSARSGSYNEQFF. V is TRBV30 and J is TRBJ2-1; D is undetermined. CDR3 length: 15 amino acids. CDR1 GTSNPN and CDR2 SVGIG come from the germline V gene (reference sequence). V dropped 1 base and J dropped 1 base, with 11 bases sitting between them.